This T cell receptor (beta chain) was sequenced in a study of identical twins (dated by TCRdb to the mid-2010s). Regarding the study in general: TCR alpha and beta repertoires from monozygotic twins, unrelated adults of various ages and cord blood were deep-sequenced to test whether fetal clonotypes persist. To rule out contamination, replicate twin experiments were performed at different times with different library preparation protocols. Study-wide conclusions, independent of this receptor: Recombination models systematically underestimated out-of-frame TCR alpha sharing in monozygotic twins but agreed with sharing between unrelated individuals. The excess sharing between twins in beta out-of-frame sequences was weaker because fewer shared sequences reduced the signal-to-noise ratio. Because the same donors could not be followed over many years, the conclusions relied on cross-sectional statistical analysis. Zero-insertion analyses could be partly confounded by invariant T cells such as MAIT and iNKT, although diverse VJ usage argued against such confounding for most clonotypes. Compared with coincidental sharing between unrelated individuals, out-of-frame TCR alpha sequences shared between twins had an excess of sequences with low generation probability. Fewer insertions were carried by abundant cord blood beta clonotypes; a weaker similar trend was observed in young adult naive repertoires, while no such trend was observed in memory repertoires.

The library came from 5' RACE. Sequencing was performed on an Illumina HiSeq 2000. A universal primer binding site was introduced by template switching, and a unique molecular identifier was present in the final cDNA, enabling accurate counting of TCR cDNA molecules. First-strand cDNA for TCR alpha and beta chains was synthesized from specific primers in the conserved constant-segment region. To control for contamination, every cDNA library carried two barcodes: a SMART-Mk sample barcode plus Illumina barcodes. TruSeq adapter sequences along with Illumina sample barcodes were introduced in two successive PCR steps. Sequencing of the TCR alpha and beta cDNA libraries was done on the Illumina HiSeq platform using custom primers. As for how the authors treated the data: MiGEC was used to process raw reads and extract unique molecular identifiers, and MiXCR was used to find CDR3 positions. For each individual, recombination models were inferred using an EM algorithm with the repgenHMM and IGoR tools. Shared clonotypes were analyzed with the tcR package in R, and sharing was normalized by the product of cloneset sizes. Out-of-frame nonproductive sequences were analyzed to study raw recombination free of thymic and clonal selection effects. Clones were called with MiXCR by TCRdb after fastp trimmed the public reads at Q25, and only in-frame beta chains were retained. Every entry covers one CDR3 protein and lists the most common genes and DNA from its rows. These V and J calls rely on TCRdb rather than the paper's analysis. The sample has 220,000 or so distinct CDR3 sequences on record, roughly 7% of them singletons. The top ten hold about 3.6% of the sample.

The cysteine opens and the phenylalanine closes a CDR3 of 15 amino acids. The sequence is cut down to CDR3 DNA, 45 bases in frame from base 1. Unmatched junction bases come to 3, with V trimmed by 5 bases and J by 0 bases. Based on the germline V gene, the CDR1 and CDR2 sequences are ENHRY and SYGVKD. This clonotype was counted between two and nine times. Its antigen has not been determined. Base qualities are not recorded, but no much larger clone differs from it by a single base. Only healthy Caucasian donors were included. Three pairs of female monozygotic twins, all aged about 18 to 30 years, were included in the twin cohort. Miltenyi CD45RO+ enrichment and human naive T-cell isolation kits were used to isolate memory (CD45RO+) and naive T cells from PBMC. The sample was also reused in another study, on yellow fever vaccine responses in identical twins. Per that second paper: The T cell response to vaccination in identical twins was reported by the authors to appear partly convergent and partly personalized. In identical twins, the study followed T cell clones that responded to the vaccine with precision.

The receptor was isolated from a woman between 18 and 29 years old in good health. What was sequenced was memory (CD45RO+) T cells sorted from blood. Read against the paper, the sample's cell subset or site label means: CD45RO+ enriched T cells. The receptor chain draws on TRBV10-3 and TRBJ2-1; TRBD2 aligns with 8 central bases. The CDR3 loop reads CAISRLASSYNEQFF. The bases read TGTGCCATCAGTAGACTAGCGAGCTCCTACAATGAGCAGTTCTTC.